This is a list of T cell receptor beta chains from one sample in a study of blood T cells in healthy people across ages. TCRdb recomputed calls from the 5' RACE reads with MiXCR, one row per CDR3 protein. The data contain about 1.4 million distinct CDR3 sequences, almost 60% of them seen just once; the ten biggest clones take up 5% to 7%. The sample consisted of blood. Source of these receptors: a man aged 18 to 30 in good health. The CDR3 runs from the conserved cysteine through the conserved F or W. Fields, in order: CDR3 DNA, CDR3 protein, CDR3 length, D gene, V gene, clone size, J gene. D genes are given only for firm matches. Rows give clone size only sometimes, using once, few, many, or a class for an expanded clone.

DNA: TGTGCCAGCAGCGGCAGGGGGTCCCACGAGCAGTACTTC
CDR3: CASSGRGSHEQYF
length: 13
D: TRBD1
V: TRBV27
size: few
J: TRBJ2-7

DNA: TGTGCCAGCAGTTTTTCTCGGAAGGGGGAGTTCTTC
CDR3: CASSFSRKGEFF
length: 12
D: NA
V: TRBV27
size: NA
J: TRBJ2-1

DNA: TGCGCCAGCAGCCAATTCGGCCAATTTGGCTATGGCTACACCTTC
CDR3: CASSQFGQFGYGYTF
length: 15
D: NA
V: TRBV4-1
size: NA
J: TRBJ1-2

DNA: TGCAGTGCTAGAGATCGAGGTTCCGACGAGCAGTACTTC
CDR3: CSARDRGSDEQYF
length: 13
D: NA
V: TRBV20-1
size: NA
J: TRBJ2-7

DNA: TGCAGTGCTAGAGATCAAGGCGGGGCTCCGGGAGATACGCAGTATTTT
CDR3: CSARDQGGAPGDTQYF
length: 16
D: NA
V: TRBV20-1
size: NA
J: TRBJ2-3

DNA: TGCAGCGCGGGGCGGGGGCAGGAGACCCAGTACTTC
CDR3: CSAGRGQETQYF
length: 12
D: NA
V: TRBV29-1
size: NA
J: TRBJ2-5

DNA: TGCAGCGAACGACTAGCGGACCCAGAGACCCAGTACTTC
CDR3: CSERLADPETQYF
length: 13
D: TRBD2
V: TRBV29-1
size: NA
J: TRBJ2-5

DNA: TGTGCCAGCAGCGGGGTGACAGGGAATAACGAGCAGTACTTC
CDR3: CASSGVTGNNEQYF
length: 14
D: TRBD1
V: TRBV9
size: few
J: TRBJ2-7

DNA: TGTGCCAGCAGCCTGGGACCGTTGAACTATGGCTACACCTTC
CDR3: CASSLGPLNYGYTF
length: 14
D: NA
V: TRBV12-3/TRBV12-4
size: NA
J: TRBJ1-2

DNA: TGCAGTGCTAGTCGCGGGATCAAACGGAGTGAGCAGTTCTTC
CDR3: CSASRGIKRSEQFF
length: 14
D: NA
V: TRBV20-1
size: NA
J: TRBJ2-1

DNA: TGTGCCAGCAGTTACTTGGCAGCTAACTATGGCTACACCTTC
CDR3: CASSYLAANYGYTF
length: 14
D: NA
V: TRBV6-5
size: NA
J: TRBJ1-2

DNA: TGTGCCAGCAGCCAACAGGGCTGGCATCCCTATGGCTACACCTTC
CDR3: CASSQQGWHPYGYTF
length: 15
D: NA
V: TRBV14
size: NA
J: TRBJ1-2

DNA: TGTGCCAGCAGCCCTAATCAGGGACTAGCGGAGTCTCAGTTCTTC
CDR3: CASSPNQGLAESQFF
length: 15
D: TRBD2
V: TRBV7-2
size: NA
J: TRBJ2-1

DNA: TGTGCCAGCAGCCCCCGGACCGAAGGGTCCGAGCAGTACTTC
CDR3: CASSPRTEGSEQYF
length: 14
D: NA
V: TRBV7-9
size: NA
J: TRBJ2-7